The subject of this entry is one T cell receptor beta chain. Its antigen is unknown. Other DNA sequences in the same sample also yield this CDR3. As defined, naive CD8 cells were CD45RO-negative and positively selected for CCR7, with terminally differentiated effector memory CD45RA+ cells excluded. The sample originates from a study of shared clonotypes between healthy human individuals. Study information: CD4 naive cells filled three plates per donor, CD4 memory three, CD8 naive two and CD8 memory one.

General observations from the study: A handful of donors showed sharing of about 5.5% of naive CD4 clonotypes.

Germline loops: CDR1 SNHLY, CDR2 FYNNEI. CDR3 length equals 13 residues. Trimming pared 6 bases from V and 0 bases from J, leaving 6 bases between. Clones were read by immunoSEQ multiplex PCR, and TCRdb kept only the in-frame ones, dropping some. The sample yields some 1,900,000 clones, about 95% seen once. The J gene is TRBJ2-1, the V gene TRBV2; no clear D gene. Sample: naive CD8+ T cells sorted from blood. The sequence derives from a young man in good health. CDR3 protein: CASRQSSYNEQFF. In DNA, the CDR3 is TGTGCCAGCAGGCAGAGCTCCTACAATGAGCAGTTCTTC.